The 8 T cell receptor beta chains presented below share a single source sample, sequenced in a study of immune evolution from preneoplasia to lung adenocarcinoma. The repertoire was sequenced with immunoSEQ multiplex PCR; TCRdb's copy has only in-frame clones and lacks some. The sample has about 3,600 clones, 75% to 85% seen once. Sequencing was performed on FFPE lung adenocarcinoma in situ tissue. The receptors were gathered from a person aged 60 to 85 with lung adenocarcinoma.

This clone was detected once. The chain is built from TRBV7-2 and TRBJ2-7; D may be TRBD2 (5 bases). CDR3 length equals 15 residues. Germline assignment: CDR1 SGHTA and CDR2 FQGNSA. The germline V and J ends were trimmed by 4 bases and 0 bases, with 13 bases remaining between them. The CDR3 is CASSYRTGSSYEQYF. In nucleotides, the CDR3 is TGTGCCAGCAGCTATAGGACGGGGAGCTCCTACGAGCAGTACTTC.

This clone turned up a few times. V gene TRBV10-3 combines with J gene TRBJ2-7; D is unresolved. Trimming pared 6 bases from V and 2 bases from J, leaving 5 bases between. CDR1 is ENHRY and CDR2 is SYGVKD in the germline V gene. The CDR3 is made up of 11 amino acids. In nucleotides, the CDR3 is TGTGCCATCAGGCAAACCTACGAGCAGTACTTC. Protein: CAIRQTYEQYF.

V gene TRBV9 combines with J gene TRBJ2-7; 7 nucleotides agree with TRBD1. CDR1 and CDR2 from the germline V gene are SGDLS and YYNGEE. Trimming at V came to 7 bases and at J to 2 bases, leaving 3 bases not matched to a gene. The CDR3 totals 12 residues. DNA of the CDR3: TGTGCCAGCGGGACAGAACCCTACGAGCAGTACTTC. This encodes CASGTEPYEQYF.

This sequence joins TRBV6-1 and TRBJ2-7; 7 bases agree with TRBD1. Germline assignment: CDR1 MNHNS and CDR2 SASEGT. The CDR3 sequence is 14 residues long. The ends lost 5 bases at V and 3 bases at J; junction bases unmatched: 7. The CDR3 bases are TGTGCCAGCAGTAACAGGGGCGCAGTCTACGAGCAGTACTTC. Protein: CASSNRGAVYEQYF.

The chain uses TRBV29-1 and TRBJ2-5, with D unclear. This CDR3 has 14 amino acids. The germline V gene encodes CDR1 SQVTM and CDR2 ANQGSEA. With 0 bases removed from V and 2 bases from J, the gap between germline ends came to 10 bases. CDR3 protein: CSVEDQEFQETQYF. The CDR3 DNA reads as TGCAGCGTTGAAGACCAGGAATTTCAAGAGACCCAGTACTTC.

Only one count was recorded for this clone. CDR3 sequence: CASRGLAGSTDTQYF. Written as DNA, the CDR3 is TGTGCCAGCAGAGGACTAGCGGGGAGCACAGATACGCAGTATTTT. This chain connects TRBV2 to TRBJ2-3; the match to TRBD2 covers 12 bases. The CDR3 has 15 residues. Germline CDR1 and CDR2: SNHLY and FYNNEI. The junction had 1 base not matched to a gene; V was cut back by 6 bases and J by 0 bases.

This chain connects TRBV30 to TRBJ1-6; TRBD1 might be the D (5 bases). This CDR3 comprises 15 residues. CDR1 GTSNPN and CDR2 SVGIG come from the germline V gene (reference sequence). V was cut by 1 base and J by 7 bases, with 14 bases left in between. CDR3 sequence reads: CAWSAWDGINSPLHF. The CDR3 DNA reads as TGTGCCTGGAGTGCCTGGGACGGAATAAATTCACCCCTCCACTTT. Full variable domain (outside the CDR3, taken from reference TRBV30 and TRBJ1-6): SQTIHQWPATLVQPVGSPLSLECTVEGTSNPNLYWYRQAAGRGLQLLFYSVGIGQISSEVPQNLSASRPQDRQFILSSKKLLLSDSGFYLCAWSAWDGINSPLHFGNGTRLTVT.

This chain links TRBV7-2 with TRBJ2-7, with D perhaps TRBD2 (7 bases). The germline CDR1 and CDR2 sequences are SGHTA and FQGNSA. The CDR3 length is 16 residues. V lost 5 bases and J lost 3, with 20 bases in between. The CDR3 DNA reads TGTGCCAGCAGCCAGGGGTCGGGACTACCAGGCTACGAGCAGTACTTC. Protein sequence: CASSQGSGLPGYEQYF.